This entry is about one T cell receptor beta chain. This specimen belongs to a study of blood T cells in healthy people across ages. Together with a sample-barcoded 5' primer, a J-beta primer mix was included in a second PCR lasting roughly 7 to 11 cycles. Via MiXCR, TCRdb re-called the 5' RACE reads, giving one row per CDR3 protein. The sample gives 650,000 or so distinct CDR3 sequences, 40% to 65% of which show up once; about 14% is in the top ten. The CDR3 sequence is 17 residues long. Germline CDR1 reads SGHTA; CDR2 reads FQGNSA. V usage is TRBV7-2 and J usage is TRBJ2-1, with 9 bases fitting TRBD2. With the DNA end fitting TRBJ2-7 better, the J assignment may be wrong. This TCR was recovered from a woman older than 75 in good health. Sequencing used blood. The CDR3 sequence: CASSLVTSGSSYNEQYF. As DNA, the CDR3 is TGTGCCAGCAGCTTAGTAACTAGCGGGTCTTCCTACAATGAGCAGTACTTC.